This paragraph covers one TCR beta chain sequence. This clone appeared a single time. Its antigen has not been determined. No much larger clonotype is one base removed from it; base qualities were not supplied. The entry originates in a study of blood T cell repertoires in COVID-19 (dated by TCRdb to 2020 to 2021). Turning to the overall study: Samples covering the acute and convalescent phases of COVID-19 were provided by collaborators in the United States, Italy and Spain. Nearly every sample came with metadata listing a de-identified subject ID, COVID-19 status, age in years and sex. The samples were drawn from two sources: the first 160 participants of the ongoing ImmuneRACE study, and 1,200 or so subjects contributed by 6 global collaborators. Subjects who had been exposed to COVID-19, were actively infected with it, or had recovered from it provided the deeply sampled blood TCRbeta repertoires that made up the dataset. The prospective study material was composed of cDNA or gDNA derived from T cells, B-cell-depleted T cells, or PBMCs. The repertoires were released in a freely available public database intended as a resource for research on the immune response to SARS-CoV-2. Where available, HLA class I and class II types were taken from metadata supplied by the sample provider and were not determined by assay-based typing. Paper-wide results and their limitations: The quantity of clinical and demographic metadata differed by source and by participant and was supplied without curation.

Whole blood was collected in K2EDTA tubes by collaborating institutions according to the institutions' own protocols. For TCRbeta analysis, collaborators shipped samples in one of three forms: frozen whole blood, isolated PBMCs, or DNA extracted from either of those sample types. V is cut by 4 bases and J by 8 bases, and the space between the germline ends is 13 bases. The CDR3 runs 14 residues from the cysteine to the phenylalanine. The DNA shown is the 42-base CDR3, in frame from base 1. The germline V gene yields SGHRS for CDR1 and YFSETQ for CDR2. TCRbeta CDR3 regions were amplified from genomic DNA using the immunoSEQ Assay, a bias-controlled multiplex PCR. Regarding the original processing steps: Nucleated cell counts per sample were estimated from amplification of reference gene primers within the assay. Sequence reads were collapsed and filtered to measure the absolute abundance of every unique TCRbeta CDR3 rearrangement. For each sample, productive Simpson clonality was calculated by taking the square root of Simpson's diversity index across productive rearrangements. TCRdb's version of the immuneACCESS table is confined to in-frame rearrangements and falls short of the full clone set. An unresolved V gene accounts for under half of the shortfall where checked; the remainder is of unknown origin. The D gene and trimming were derived from the DNA, and the V and J assignments and clone size from that table. Across this sample there are approximately 150,000 clones, with roughly 89% seen only once. Of the sample, more than 5% falls within the top ten clones.

This chain joins TRBV5-1 to TRBJ1-6; TRBD1 is perhaps the D gene, given 5 matching bases. The receptor's source is a human donor in a cohort sampled during active COVID-19. Sequenced: peripheral blood. For the CDR3, the sequence is CASSPRSRDSPLHF. The DNA sequence follows: TGCGCCAGCAGCCCAAGATCCAGGGATTCACCCCTCCACTTT.